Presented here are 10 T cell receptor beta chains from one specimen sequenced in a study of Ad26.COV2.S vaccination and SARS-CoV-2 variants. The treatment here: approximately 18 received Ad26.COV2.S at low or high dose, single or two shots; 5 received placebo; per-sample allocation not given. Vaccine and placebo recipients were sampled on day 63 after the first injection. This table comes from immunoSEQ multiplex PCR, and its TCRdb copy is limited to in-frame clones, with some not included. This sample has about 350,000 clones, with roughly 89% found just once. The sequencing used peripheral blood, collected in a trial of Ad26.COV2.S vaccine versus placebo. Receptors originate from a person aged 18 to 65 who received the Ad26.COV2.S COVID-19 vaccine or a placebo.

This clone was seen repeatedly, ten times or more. This chain's CDR3 is CASFRDNTEAFF. The CDR3 coding sequence is TGTGCCAGTTTCAGGGATAACACTGAAGCTTTCTTT. The gene calls are TRBV27 and TRBJ1-1, with D maybe TRBD1 (5 bases). The length of the CDR3 is 12 residues. Between the trimmed V and J ends, which lost 9 bases and 2 bases, there was a span of 10 bases. The V gene's germline CDR1 is MNHEY and CDR2 SMNVEV (reference sequence).

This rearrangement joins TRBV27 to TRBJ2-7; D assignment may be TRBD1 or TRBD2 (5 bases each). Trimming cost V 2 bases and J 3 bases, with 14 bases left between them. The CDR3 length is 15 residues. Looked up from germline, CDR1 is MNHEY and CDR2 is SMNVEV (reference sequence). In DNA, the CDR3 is TGTGCCAGCAGTTTAGGGGGAACCCTGGGCTACGAGCAGTACTTC. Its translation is CASSLGGTLGYEQYF.

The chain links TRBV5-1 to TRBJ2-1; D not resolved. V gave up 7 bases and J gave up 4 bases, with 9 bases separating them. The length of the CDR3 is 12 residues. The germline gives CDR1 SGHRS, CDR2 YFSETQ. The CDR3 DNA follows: TGCGCCAGCTCGAACGGTTACAATGAGCAGTTCTTC. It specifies CASSNGYNEQFF.

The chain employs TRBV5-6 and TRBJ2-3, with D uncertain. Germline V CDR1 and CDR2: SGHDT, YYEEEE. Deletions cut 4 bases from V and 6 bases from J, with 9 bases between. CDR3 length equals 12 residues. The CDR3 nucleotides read TGTGCCAGCAGCGTTCTGGTTGATACGCAGTATTTT. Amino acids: CASSVLVDTQYF.

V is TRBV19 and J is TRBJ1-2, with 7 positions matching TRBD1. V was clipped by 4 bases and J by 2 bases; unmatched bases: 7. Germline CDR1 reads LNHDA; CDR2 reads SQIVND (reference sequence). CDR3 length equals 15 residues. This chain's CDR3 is CASSTRQGPNYGYTF. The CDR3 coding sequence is TGTGCCAGTAGTACTAGACAGGGACCGAACTATGGCTACACCTTC.

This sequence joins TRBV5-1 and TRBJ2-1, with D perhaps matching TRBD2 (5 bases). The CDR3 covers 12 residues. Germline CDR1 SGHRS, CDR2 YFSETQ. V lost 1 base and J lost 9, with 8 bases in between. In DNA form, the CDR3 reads TGCGCCAGCAGCTTGACGGGGAGTGAGCAGTTCTTC. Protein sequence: CASSLTGSEQFF.

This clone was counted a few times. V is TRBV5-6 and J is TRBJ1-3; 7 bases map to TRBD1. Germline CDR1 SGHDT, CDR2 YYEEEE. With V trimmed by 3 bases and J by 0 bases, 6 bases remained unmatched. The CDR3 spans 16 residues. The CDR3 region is CASSYAGTASGNTIYF. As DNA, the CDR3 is TGTGCCAGCAGCTACGCCGGGACAGCCTCTGGAAACACCATATATTTT.

CDR3 nucleotides: TGTGCCAGCAGCCAAGCTTACGGGCAGACTAACTATGGCTACACCTTC. Translation gives CASSQAYGQTNYGYTF. The V and J genes are TRBV4-2 and TRBJ1-2; D not resolved. Trimming took off 1 base at V and 0 bases at J, with 12 bases between the two ends. The CDR3 has 16 residues. Germline CDR1 LGHNA, CDR2 YNFKEQ.

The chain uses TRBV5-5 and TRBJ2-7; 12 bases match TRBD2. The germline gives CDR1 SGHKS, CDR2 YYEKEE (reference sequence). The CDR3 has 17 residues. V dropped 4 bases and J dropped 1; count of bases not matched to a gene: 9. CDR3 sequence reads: CASSRTSGTIPSYEQYF. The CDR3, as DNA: TGTGCCAGCAGCCGGACTAGCGGGACCATACCATCCTACGAGCAGTACTTC.

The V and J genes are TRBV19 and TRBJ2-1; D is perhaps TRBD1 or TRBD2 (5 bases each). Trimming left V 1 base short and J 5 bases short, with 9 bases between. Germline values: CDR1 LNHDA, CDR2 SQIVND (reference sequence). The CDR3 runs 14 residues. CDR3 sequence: CASSIAGPNNEQFF. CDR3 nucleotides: TGTGCCAGTAGTATAGCGGGGCCTAACAATGAGCAGTTCTTC.